This TCR beta chain was profiled in a study of CD8 T cells in Susac syndrome. When the RNA was reverse transcribed, random hexamers were used with an input of about 0.5 to 1 ug. immunoSEQ multiplex PCR amplified TCR beta CDR3 across 54 Vbeta, 13 Jbeta. TCRdb reanalysed the immunoSEQ multiplex PCR reads using MiXCR and keeps one entry per CDR3 protein. The table includes about 150,000 distinct CDR3 sequences, 94% detected once. This clonotype was counted a single time. The study sequenced TCR beta in blood CD8+ and CD4+ T cells. The multiple sclerosis control cohort comprised treatment-naive individuals presenting with stable or active relapsing-remitting disease. Negative magnetic isolation gave CD8+ and CD4+ cells; FACS enriched CD8+ TEMRA. The CDR3 consists of 15 residues. The V end lost 4 bases, the J end lost 6 bases, and 16 bases lay between the germline ends. CDR1 is SGHRS and CDR2 is YFSETQ in the germline V gene.

The source of this sequence is a human donor with multiple sclerosis. The chain couples TRBV5-1 to TRBJ2-2; D perhaps matches TRBD2 (6 bases). The sequenced material came from CD8+ T cells from PBMCs. The CDR3 region is CASSTPGAGPGELFF. The CDR3 nucleotides are TGCGCCAGCAGCACACCGGGAGCCGGTCCCGGGGAGCTGTTTTTT. Looking up the rest from reference TRBV5-1 and TRBJ2-2 gives the full variable domain: KAGVTQTPRYLIKTRGQQVTLSCSPISGHRSVSWYQQTPGQGLQFLFEYFSETQRNKGNFPGRFSGRQFSNSRSEMNVSTLELGDSALYLCASSTPGAGPGELFFGEGSRLTVL.